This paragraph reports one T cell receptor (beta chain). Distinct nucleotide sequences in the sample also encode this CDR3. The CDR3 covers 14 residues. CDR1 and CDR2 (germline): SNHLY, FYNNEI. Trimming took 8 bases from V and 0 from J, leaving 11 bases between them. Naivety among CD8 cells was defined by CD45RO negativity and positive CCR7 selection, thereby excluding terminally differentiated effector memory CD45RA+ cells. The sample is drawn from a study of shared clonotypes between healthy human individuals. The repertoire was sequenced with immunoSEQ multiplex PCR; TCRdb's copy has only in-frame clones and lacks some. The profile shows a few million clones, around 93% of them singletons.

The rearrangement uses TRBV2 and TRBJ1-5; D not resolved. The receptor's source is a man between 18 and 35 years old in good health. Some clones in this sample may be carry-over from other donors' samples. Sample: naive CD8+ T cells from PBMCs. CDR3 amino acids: CASRGPYSNQPQHF. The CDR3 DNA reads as TGTGCCAGCCGGGGTCCCTATAGCAATCAGCCCCAGCATTTT.